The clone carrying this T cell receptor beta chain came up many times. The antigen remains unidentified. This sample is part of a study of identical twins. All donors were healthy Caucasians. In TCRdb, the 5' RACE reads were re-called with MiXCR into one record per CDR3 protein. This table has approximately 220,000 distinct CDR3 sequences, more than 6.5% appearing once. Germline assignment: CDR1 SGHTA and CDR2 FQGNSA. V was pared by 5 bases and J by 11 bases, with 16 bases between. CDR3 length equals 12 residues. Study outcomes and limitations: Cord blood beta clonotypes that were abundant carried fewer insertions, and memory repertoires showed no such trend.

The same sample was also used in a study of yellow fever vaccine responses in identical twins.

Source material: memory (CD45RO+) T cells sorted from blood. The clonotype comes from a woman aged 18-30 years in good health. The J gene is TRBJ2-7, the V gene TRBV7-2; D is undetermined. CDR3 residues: CASSPAPTAKYF. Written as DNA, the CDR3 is TGTGCCAGCAGCCCCGCTCCTACAGCAAAGTACTTC.